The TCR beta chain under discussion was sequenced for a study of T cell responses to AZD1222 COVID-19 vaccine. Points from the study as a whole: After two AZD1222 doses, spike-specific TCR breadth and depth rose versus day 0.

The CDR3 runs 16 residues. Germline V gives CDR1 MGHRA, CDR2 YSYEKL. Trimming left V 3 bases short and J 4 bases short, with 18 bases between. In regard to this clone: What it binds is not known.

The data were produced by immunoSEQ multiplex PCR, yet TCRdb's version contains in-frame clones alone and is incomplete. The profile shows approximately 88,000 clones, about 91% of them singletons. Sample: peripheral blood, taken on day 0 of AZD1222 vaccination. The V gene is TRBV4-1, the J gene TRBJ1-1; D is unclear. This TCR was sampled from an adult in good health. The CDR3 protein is CASSQAGNTRGTEAFF. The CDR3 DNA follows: TGCGCCAGCAGCCAGGCTGGGAACACCCGAGGCACTGAAGCTTTCTTT.